Included here is one TCR beta chain sequence, with context. What it recognizes is unknown. Trimming stripped 3 bases from V and 7 bases from J, with 18 bases between. The CDR3 is 15 residues long. CDR1 and CDR2 from the germline V gene are MNHEY and SMNVEV (reference sequence). The data are from a study of CD8 T cells in Susac syndrome. Sequencing of TCR beta drew on CD8+ and CD4+ T cells from blood. Random hexamers primed reverse transcription of about 0.45 to 1 ug RNA. It was immunoSEQ multiplex PCR that amplified TCR beta CDR3 across 54 Vbeta and 13 Jbeta. TCRdb processed the immunoSEQ multiplex PCR reads anew with MiXCR; each CDR3 protein has one entry. The table shows 100,000 to 150,000 distinct CDR3 sequences, with approximately 93% occurring only once. General study findings and limits: The TCR sequencing and HLA analysis in the study involved a relatively small number of individuals, as the study acknowledged.

The chain has TRBV27 and TRBJ1-2; perhaps TRBD1 as D (6 bases). The sequenced sample consisted of CD8+ T cells from PBMCs. The sequence derives from a human donor with multiple sclerosis. In DNA, the CDR3 is TGTGCCAGCAGTTTTAGTGGGGGCGCTTTTAGTGGCTACACCTTC. Residues: CASSFSGGAFSGYTF.